This entry is about one TCR beta chain. Its antigen remains unknown. This record comes from a study of regulatory T cells in long-lasting Graves disease. Study-wide results and limits: Persistent Graves' cases showed lower TCR diversity than newly diagnosed cases.

iRepertoire HTBI primers and Arm-PCR of CDR3 regions built TCR beta libraries. Using its own MiXCR run on the multiplex PCR reads, TCRdb lists one record per CDR3 protein. The data contain about 460,000 distinct CDR3 sequences, around a fifth of them singletons. CDR3 length: 13 residues. The germline V gene has CDR1 MNHEY and CDR2 SMNVEV (reference sequence). V was trimmed by 8 bases and J by 10 bases, leaving 18 bases between them. Time point reported: persistent/refractory GD, antithyroid drugs over 5 years with positive TRAb. Generation of the TCR library employed RNA extracted from PBMCs. This chain uses TRBV27 with TRBJ2-1; D is unresolved. Sequencing used peripheral blood mononuclear cells (PBMCs), obtained when the disease was refractory, from a patient treated with antithyroid drugs. The TCR was taken from a female donor with Graves disease. Here the CDR3 reads CASSNGNSQEQFF. CDR3 DNA: TGTGCCAGCTCAAATGGGAATTCTCAAGAGCAGTTCTTC.